The TCR beta chain under discussion was sequenced for a study of cytomegalovirus exposure and HLA in healthy donors. The wider study: Early released data had about 85 million unique TCRs, all coming from HLA-typed donors. Regarding the study as a whole: Several top significant clusters appeared, in a later analysis, to be linked to common viral pathogens.

This PCR relied on a set of 60 Vbeta primers and 13 Jbeta primers. Some clones are missing from TCRdb's copy, which holds only in-frame ones; the method was immunoSEQ multiplex PCR. The sample holds approximately 150,000 clones, roughly 79% seen once. As concerns this clone: The antigen is not known.

Every donor was a healthy person donating bone marrow. The source of this sequence is a man aged 35 to 55 in good health and CMV-seronegative. Sequencing was carried out using PBMCs.

The CDR3 coding sequence is TGTGCCAGCAGTTTATCCCCCAGGGCTAGCGGGAGGTTCAACGTTCAGTACTTC. It translates to CASSLSPRASGRFNVQYF. The chain combines TRBV27 with TRBJ2-7; 11 bases match TRBD2. Germline values: CDR1 MNHEY, CDR2 SMNVEV (reference sequence). The V and J ends lost 0 bases and 10 bases, in that order; junction bases with no gene match: 17. The CDR3 is 18 amino acids.